Following are 25 T cell receptor beta chains from one sample sequenced in a study of T cell responses to AZD1222 COVID-19 vaccine. Sequencing was performed with immunoSEQ multiplex PCR; in TCRdb, only in-frame clones are kept and a portion is missing. The sample holds around 150,000 clones; more than 75% are singletons and the top ten take about 4%. The sample consisted of peripheral blood, taken on day 0 of AZD1222 vaccination. The receptors derive from an adult in good health.

V and J are TRBV5-1 and TRBJ2-5, with 9 bases fitting TRBD2. Germline lookup yields CDR1 SGHRS and CDR2 YFSETQ. V was clipped by 2 bases and J by 4 bases; unmatched bases: 6. The CDR3 is 15 residues long. The CDR3 bases are TGCGCCAGCAGCTTAGGACTAGCGATAGGAGAGACCCAGTACTTC. Encoded protein: CASSLGLAIGETQYF. Supplemented by reference TRBV5-1 and TRBJ2-5, the full variable domain reads KAGVTQTPRYLIKTRGQQVTLSCSPISGHRSVSWYQQTPGQGLQFLFEYFSETQRNKGNFPGRFSGRQFSNSRSEMNVSTLELGDSALYLCASSLGLAIGETQYFGPGTRLLVL.

J is TRBJ1-5 and V is TRBV6-1; TRBD1 is a possible D gene (5 bases). The germline gives CDR1 MNHNS, CDR2 SASEGT. This CDR3 region has 15 residues. Trimming stripped 1 base from V and 0 bases from J, with 7 bases between. The CDR3 bases are TGTGCCAGCAGTGAAGGACAGACTAGCAATCAGCCCCAGCATTTT. It specifies CASSEGQTSNQPQHF.

The rearrangement joins TRBV5-8 to TRBJ2-7; TRBD2 agrees at 7 bases. The J segment lost 5 bases and the V segment lost 0 bases, leaving 5 bases of the junction unmatched. Germline V gene data show CDR1 as SGHTS and CDR2 as YDEGEE. The CDR3 is 14 residues long. CDR3 in DNA: TGTGCCAGCAGCTTGGGAGGACTAGTAGACGAGCAGTACTTC. This translates into CASSLGGLVDEQYF.

The genes are TRBV5-1 and TRBJ1-1, with a possible D match to TRBD1 (5 bases). Germline V gene sequence: CDR1 SGHRS, CDR2 YFSETQ. The CDR3 totals 14 residues. Trimming pared 0 bases from V and 5 bases from J, leaving 11 bases between. The DNA for the CDR3 is TGCGCCAGCAGCTTGGATGGGGGTCGGACTGAAGCTTTCTTT. This gives the protein CASSLDGGRTEAFF.

This clone was found once. The rearrangement links TRBV19 to TRBJ1-2; no reliable D call. V was shortened by 2 bases and J by 2 bases, with 15 bases between the two germline ends. The CDR3 has 16 residues. Germline V gene data show CDR1 as LNHDA and CDR2 as SQIVND (reference sequence). For the CDR3, the DNA is TGTGCCAGTAGTATATCCCAGGTCGGGGTAAACTATGGCTACACCTTC. Encoded protein: CASSISQVGVNYGYTF.

The chain is built from TRBV3-1 (or the pseudogene TRBV3-2) and TRBJ1-2, with 7 bases that match TRBD1. Trimming cost V 4 bases and J 0 bases; bases outside gene matches: 5. CDR3 length equals 15 residues. Germline V lookup: CDR1 LGHDT, CDR2 YNNKEL (reference sequence). CDR3 sequence: CASSRRDRPNYGYTF. CDR3 DNA: TGTGCCAGCAGCCGGCGGGACAGACCTAACTATGGCTACACCTTC.

The chain recombines TRBV28 with TRBJ1-1; D ambiguous. This CDR3 comprises 13 residues. V dropped 3 bases and J dropped 5 bases, with 10 bases sitting between them. Germline CDR1 and CDR2: MDHEN and SYDVKM. For the CDR3, the DNA is TGTGCCAGCAGTTTTTCAAGGGATACTGAAGCTTTCTTT. It translates to CASSFSRDTEAFF.

The chain combines TRBV28 with TRBJ1-5, with D tentatively TRBD1 (6 bases). The germline CDR1 and CDR2 sequences are MDHEN and SYDVKM. Trimming cost V 2 bases and J 3 bases, with 11 bases left between them. This CDR3 contains 15 residues. This CDR3 reads CASSLGGQLNQPQHF. The CDR3 nucleotides read TGTGCCAGCAGTTTAGGAGGACAGCTCAATCAGCCCCAGCATTTT. Based on the CDR3 plus reference TRBV28 and TRBJ1-5, the full variable domain is DVKVTQSSRYLVKRTGEKVFLECVQDMDHENMFWYRQDPGLGLRLIYFSYDVKMKEKGDIPEGYSVSREKKERFSLILESASTNQTSMYLCASSLGGQLNQPQHFGDGTRLSIL.

The genes are TRBV4-2 and TRBJ2-5, with D possibly being TRBD2 (6 bases). The CDR3 has 12 amino acids. Germline V gives CDR1 LGHNA, CDR2 YNFKEQ. The V gene lost 5 bases and the J gene lost 9 bases, with 13 bases spanning the gap. CDR3 bases: TGTGCCAGCAGCGCCAGTACGGGGGCCCAGTACTTC. It codes for CASSASTGAQYF.

This rearrangement joins TRBV3-1 (or the pseudogene TRBV3-2) to TRBJ1-2, with a possible D match to TRBD1 (6 bases). V lost 5 bases, J lost 3 bases, and 19 bases lay in between. The germline V gene encodes CDR1 LGHDT and CDR2 YNNKEL (reference sequence). This CDR3 is 16 amino acids long. The CDR3 sequence: CASSLKRLRGDYGYTF. CDR3 bases: TGTGCCAGCAGCTTAAAGAGGTTAAGGGGGGACTATGGCTACACCTTC.

The rearrangement links TRBV4-1 to TRBJ1-2; 8 bases map to TRBD1. V lost 0 bases to trimming and J lost 8 bases; unmatched junction nucleotides: 8. The CDR3 has 15 amino acids. CDR1 is MGHRA and CDR2 is YSYEKL in the germline V gene. The DNA for the CDR3 is TGCGCCAGCAGCCAAGAGGGACAGGCATCTCGAGGCTACACCTTC. Translating it yields CASSQEGQASRGYTF.

The CDR3 DNA reads as TGCGCCAGCAGCCATCGACTTTTAGGGGAGACCAGGGGAACCGGGGAGCTGTTTTTT. Protein: CASSHRLLGETRGTGELFF. This sequence joins TRBV4-1 and TRBJ2-2, with D perhaps TRBD1 (6 bases). Germline CDR1 MGHRA, CDR2 YSYEKL. This CDR3 has 19 residues. V lost 3 bases and J lost 5, with 25 bases in between.

The CDR3 protein is CASSLDRRTEAFF. CDR3 DNA: TGTGCCAGCAGCTTGGACAGGCGAACTGAAGCTTTCTTT. The chain uses TRBV5-8 and TRBJ1-1, with D possibly TRBD1 on 5 matching bases. The CDR3 covers 13 residues. Trimming removed 0 bases from V and 5 bases from J, with 8 bases in between. Germline assignment: CDR1 SGHTS and CDR2 YDEGEE.

The V gene is TRBV27, the J gene TRBJ1-2, with D perhaps matching TRBD1 (6 bases). The CDR3 is 15 residues long. Trimming pared 6 bases from V and 4 bases from J, leaving 18 bases between. CDR1 MNHEY and CDR2 SMNVEV come from the germline V gene (reference sequence). CDR3 sequence: CASSLSTRGSYGYTF. CDR3 DNA sequence: TGTGCCAGCAGCCTCTCAACCAGGGGTTCCTATGGCTACACCTTC.

This chain uses TRBV6-5 with TRBJ2-7; D possibly corresponds to TRBD2 (6 bases). The CDR3 has 13 residues. V lost 5 bases and J 1 base, leaving 9 bases between the germline ends. Germline V gene data show CDR1 as MNHEY and CDR2 as SVGAGI. The CDR3 nucleotides are TGTGCCAGCAGTAAGGAGGGTTCCTACGAGCAGTACTTC. This translates into CASSKEGSYEQYF.

This clone was detected only a few times. The chain uses TRBV10-2 and TRBJ2-1; 15 nucleotides agree with TRBD2. The CDR3 is 15 residues long. Germline V gives CDR1 WSHSY, CDR2 SAAADI. The trim removed 5 bases at V and 7 bases at J, leaving 3 bases unmatched. CDR3 sequence reads: CASSSGTSGGNEQFF. The DNA of the CDR3 is TGCGCCAGCAGTTCCGGGACTAGCGGGGGGAATGAGCAGTTCTTC.

DNA of the CDR3: TGTGCCAGCAGCTTAGGTCTAGGGAATGAGCAGTTCTTC. As protein: CASSLGLGNEQFF. This chain connects TRBV11-2 to TRBJ2-1; D remains unclear. The CDR3 consists of 13 residues. Deletions cut 1 base from V and 7 bases from J, with 8 bases between. The germline V gene encodes CDR1 SGHAT and CDR2 FQNNGV.

This clone was found many times. V usage is TRBV3-1 (or the pseudogene TRBV3-2) and J usage is TRBJ2-2; D perhaps matches TRBD1 (6 bases). Trimming removed 4 bases at V and 4 bases at J, with 10 bases between. Germline-derived CDR1 and CDR2 are LGHDT and YNNKEL (reference sequence). The CDR3 is 14 amino acids. The CDR3 protein is CASSPGHGTGELFF. The CDR3 DNA reads TGTGCCAGCAGCCCGGGACACGGCACCGGGGAGCTGTTTTTT.

This clone was observed once. This chain links TRBV29-1 with TRBJ1-2, with 12 bases fitting TRBD1. The CDR3 runs to 13 residues. V shed 6 bases, J shed 3 bases, and the junction held 2 bases outside the gene matches. The germline gives CDR1 SQVTM, CDR2 ANQGSEA. The DNA for the CDR3 is TGCAGCGTCGGGACAGGGGGCGACTATGGCTACACCTTC. Translated: CSVGTGGDYGYTF.

The V call is TRBV7-9, the J call TRBJ2-7; the D is unclear. CDR1 is SEHNR, CDR2 FQNEAQ, per germline (reference sequence). The V gene lost 7 bases and the J gene lost 0 bases, with 10 bases spanning the gap. The CDR3 is 13 residues long. The CDR3: CASNHGASYEQYF. The CDR3 region has the DNA TGTGCCAGCAACCACGGTGCCTCCTACGAGCAGTACTTC.

This clone has just a few counts. This chain uses TRBV27 with TRBJ1-6, with 7 bases identical to TRBD1. Germline lookup yields CDR1 MNHEY and CDR2 SMNVEV (reference sequence). Losses at the gene ends were 6 bases for V and 7 bases for J; bases not matched to a gene: 6. The CDR3 is made up of 14 amino acids. Written as DNA, the CDR3 is TGTGCCAGCAGGATTGGGACAGAAAATTCACCCCTCCACTTT. Translating it yields CASRIGTENSPLHF.

The V and J genes are TRBV11-2 and TRBJ2-1, with D possibly TRBD1 on 5 matching bases. With 3 bases removed from V and 3 bases from J, the gap between germline ends came to 15 bases. Germline V gives CDR1 SGHAT, CDR2 FQNNGV. The CDR3 has 16 residues. CDR3 coding DNA: TGTGCCAGCAGCTTTTTCTCTTCCGGACACTACAATGAGCAGTTCTTC. Translation: CASSFFSSGHYNEQFF.

The gene calls are TRBV10-3 and TRBJ2-7; D tentatively fits TRBD1 or TRBD2 (8 bases each). Deletions cut 10 bases from V and 3 bases from J, with 25 bases between. The CDR3 runs 16 residues. Germline CDR1 ENHRY, CDR2 SYGVKD. The CDR3 reads CATAGGRQGRDYEQYF. Here the CDR3 DNA reads TGTGCCACCGCGGGGGGCCGACAGGGGAGGGACTACGAGCAGTACTTC.

J is TRBJ2-1 and V is TRBV11-2, with 14 bases fitting TRBD2. The ends lost 5 bases at V and 4 bases at J; junction bases unmatched: 1. The germline V gene encodes CDR1 SGHAT and CDR2 FQNNGV. CDR3 length: 15 residues. In DNA form, the CDR3 reads TGTGCCAGCAGCCGGACTAGCGGGGGGTACAATGAGCAGTTCTTC. This translates into CASSRTSGGYNEQFF.

The chain carries TRBV2 and TRBJ1-6; TRBD1 matches at 8 bases. Germline V gene sequence: CDR1 SNHLY, CDR2 FYNNEI. J gave up 6 bases and V 6 bases, and 7 bases lay outside the gene matches. There are 15 residues in the CDR3. CDR3 coding DNA: TGTGCCAGCAGGGGCCCAGGGGGCATTAATTCACCCCTCCACTTT. Protein sequence: CASRGPGGINSPLHF.